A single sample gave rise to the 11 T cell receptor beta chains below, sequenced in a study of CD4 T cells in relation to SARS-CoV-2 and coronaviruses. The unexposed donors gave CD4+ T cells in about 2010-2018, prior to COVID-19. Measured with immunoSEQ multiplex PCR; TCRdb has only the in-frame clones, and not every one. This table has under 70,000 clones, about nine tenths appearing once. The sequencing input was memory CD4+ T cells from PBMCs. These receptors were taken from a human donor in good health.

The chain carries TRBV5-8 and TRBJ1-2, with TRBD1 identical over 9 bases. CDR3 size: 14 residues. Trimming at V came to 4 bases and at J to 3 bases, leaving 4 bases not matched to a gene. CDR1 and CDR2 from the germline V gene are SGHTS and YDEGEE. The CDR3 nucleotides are TGTGCCAGCAGCAGTACAGGGGGCGACTATGGCTACACCTTC. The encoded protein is CASSSTGGDYGYTF.

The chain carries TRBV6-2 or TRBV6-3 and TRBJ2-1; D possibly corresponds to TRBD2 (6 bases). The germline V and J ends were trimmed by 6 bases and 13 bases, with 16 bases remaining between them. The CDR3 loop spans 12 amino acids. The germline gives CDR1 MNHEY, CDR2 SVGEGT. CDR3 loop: CASSLSSGRQFF. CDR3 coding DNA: TGTGCCAGCAGCCTCTCCTCCGGGAGACAGTTCTTC.

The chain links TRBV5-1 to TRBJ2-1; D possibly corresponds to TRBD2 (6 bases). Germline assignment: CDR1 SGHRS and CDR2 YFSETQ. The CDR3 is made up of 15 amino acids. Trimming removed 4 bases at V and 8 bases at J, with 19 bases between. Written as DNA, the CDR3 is TGCGCCAGCAGCCCTACCGGGTGGGGGGTGGATGAGCAGTTCTTC. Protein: CASSPTGWGVDEQFF.

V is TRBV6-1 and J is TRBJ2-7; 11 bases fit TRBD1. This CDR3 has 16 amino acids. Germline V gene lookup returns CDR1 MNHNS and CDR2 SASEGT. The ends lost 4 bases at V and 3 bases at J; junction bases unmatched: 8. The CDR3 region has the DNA TGTGCCAGCAGTGGTGTAGGGACAGGGGGTTTCTACGAGCAGTACTTC. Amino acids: CASSGVGTGGFYEQYF.

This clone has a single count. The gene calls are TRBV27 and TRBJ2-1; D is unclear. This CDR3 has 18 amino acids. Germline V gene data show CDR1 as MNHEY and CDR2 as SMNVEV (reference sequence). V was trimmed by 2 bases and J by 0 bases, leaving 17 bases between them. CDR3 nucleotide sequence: TGTGCCAGCAGTTTAGAACGGTCGGGCGCCTACTCCTACAATGAGCAGTTCTTC. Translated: CASSLERSGAYSYNEQFF.

CDR3: CAIRERQAYGYTF. The DNA of the CDR3 is TGTGCCATCAGGGAGCGACAAGCCTATGGCTACACCTTC. This chain uses TRBV10-3 with TRBJ1-2; D is uncertain. V lost 6 bases and J 4 bases, leaving 12 bases between the germline ends. The length of the CDR3 is 13 residues. From germline, CDR1 is ENHRY and CDR2 SYGVKD.

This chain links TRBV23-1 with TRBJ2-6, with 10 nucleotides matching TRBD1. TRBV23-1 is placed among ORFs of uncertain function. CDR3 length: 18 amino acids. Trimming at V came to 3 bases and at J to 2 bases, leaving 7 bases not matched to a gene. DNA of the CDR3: TGCGCCAGCAGTCAGATGGACAGGGGGTATCCTGGGGCCAACGTCCTGACTTTC. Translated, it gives CASSQMDRGYPGANVLTF.

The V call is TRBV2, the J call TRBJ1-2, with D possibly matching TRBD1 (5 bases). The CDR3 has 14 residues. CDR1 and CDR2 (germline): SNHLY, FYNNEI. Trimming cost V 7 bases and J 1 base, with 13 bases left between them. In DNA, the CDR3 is TGTGCCAGCACACCCGAGACAGTTAACTATGGCTACACCTTC. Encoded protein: CASTPETVNYGYTF.

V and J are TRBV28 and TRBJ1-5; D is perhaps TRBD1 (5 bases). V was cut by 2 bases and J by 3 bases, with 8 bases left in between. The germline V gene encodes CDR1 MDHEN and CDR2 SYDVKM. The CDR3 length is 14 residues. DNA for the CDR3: TGTGCCAGCAGTTTACAGGGTTTCAATCAGCCCCAGCATTTT. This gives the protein CASSLQGFNQPQHF.

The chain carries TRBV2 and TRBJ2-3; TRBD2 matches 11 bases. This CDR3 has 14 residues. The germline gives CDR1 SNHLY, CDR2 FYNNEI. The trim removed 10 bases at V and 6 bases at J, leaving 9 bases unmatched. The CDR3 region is CAMGLADMADTQYF. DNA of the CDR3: TGTGCCATGGGACTAGCGGACATGGCGGATACGCAGTATTTT.

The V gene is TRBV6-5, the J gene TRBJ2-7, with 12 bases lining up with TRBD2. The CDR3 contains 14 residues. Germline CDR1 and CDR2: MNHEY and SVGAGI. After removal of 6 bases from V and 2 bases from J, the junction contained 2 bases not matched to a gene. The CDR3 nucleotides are TGTGCCAGCAGGTGGACTAGCGGGGCCTACGAGCAGTACTTC. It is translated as CASRWTSGAYEQYF.